These T cell receptor beta chains were read from a single sample in a study of beta chain features in type 1 diabetes. The method was immunoSEQ multiplex PCR; TCRdb's version includes in-frame clones alone and lacks a portion of them. This table holds over 650,000 clones, roughly an eighth found once. Sample: naive CD4+ T cells from blood. The receptors here all came from a man between 18 and 29 years old with type 1 diabetes. The CDR3 runs from the conserved cysteine through the conserved F or W. A D gene is named only where the DNA matches it firmly. Clone size is given for some rows only: seen once, a few or many times, or a class if the clone is expanded.

>17|TRBV4-2|.|TRBD1|TRBJ1-5
TGTGCCAGCAGCCAAGAAATTGAGGCAGGGGGGAATCAGCCCCAGCATTTT
CASSQEIEAGGNQPQHF
>13|TRBV6-6|.|.|TRBJ1-2
TGTGCCAGCAGTCTACCAGGGGACTATGGCTACACCTTC
CASSLPGDYGYTF
>13|TRBV30|few|.|TRBJ1-2
TGTGCCTGGAGTCCCCGACATCTGGGAGGCTACACCTTC
CAWSPRHLGGYTF
>15|TRBV7-2|.|.|TRBJ1-5
TGTGCCAGCAGCTTAAGCACACAGGGTCGCCAGCCCCAGCATTTT
CASSLSTQGRQPQHF
>16|TRBV5-4|.|.|TRBJ2-3
TGTGCCAGCAGCTTGGGAAGGGCGTCTAGCACAGATACGCAGTATTTT
CASSLGRASSTDTQYF
>13|TRBV7-3|.|TRBD1|TRBJ1-2
TGTGCCAGCAGCTCCAGGACAGGGGAAGGCTACACCTTC
CASSSRTGEGYTF
>11|TRBV28|.|.|TRBJ1-4
TGTGCCAGCAGTTCAACCGAAAAACTGTTTTTT
CASSSTEKLFF
>15|TRBV5-1|.|.|TRBJ1-2
TGCGCCAGCAGCTTGGTAGAGGCCCAAGGCCATGGCTACACCTTC
CASSLVEAQGHGYTF
>12|TRBV9|.|.|TRBJ1-2
TGTGCCAGCAGCGTAGACCTTGGTGGCTACACCTTC
CASSVDLGGYTF
>15|TRBV27|few|TRBD1|TRBJ2-1
TGTGCCAGCAGCCCACTGGGACAGGGTTTCGATGAGCAGTTCTTC
CASSPLGQGFDEQFF
>13|TRBV29-1|.|.|TRBJ1-2
TGCAGCGTTGCGGCAGTTTTGTCCTATGGCTACACCTTC
CSVAAVLSYGYTF
>14|TRBV27|.|.|TRBJ1-6
TGTGCCAGCAGTCCCGACAACAATAATTCACCCCTCCACTTT
CASSPDNNNSPLHF
>16|TRBV5-6|.|.|TRBJ2-1
TGTGCCAGCAGCTTTCCTAGACAGAGCACCTACAATGAGCAGTTCTTC
CASSFPRQSTYNEQFF
>15|TRBV18|.|TRBD2|TRBJ2-3
TGTGCCAGCTCCAAGACTAGCGGGGGTGAAGATACGCAGTATTTT
CASSKTSGGEDTQYF
>13|TRBV30|.|TRBD1|TRBJ1-2
TGTGCCTGGAGCCAGACAGGGGAGGGTGGCTACACCTTC
CAWSQTGEGGYTF
>14|TRBV4-2|.|.|TRBJ2-5
TGTGCCAGCAGCCATTATATGGGTTCGGAGACCCAGTACTTC
CASSHYMGSETQYF
>15|TRBV30|few|.|TRBJ1-5
TGTGCCTGGAGTGTAAACAGCTATAGCAATCAGCCCCAGCATTTT
CAWSVNSYSNQPQHF
>17|TRBV30|few|.|TRBJ1-2
TGTGCCTGGAGTGTGAATCGGAGAACCAATCCTAACTATGGCTACACCTTC
CAWSVNRRTNPNYGYTF
>13|TRBV7-3|few|.|TRBJ1-6
TGTGCCAGCAGTCCGACCCCTGGATCACCCCTCCACTTT
CASSPTPGSPLHF
>15|TRBV5-1|.|.|TRBJ2-7
TGCGCCAGCAGCTTGGGAACTTACGCAGACTACGAGCAGTACTTC
CASSLGTYADYEQYF
>13|TRBV9|.|.|TRBJ2-3
TGTGCCAGCAGCGTAGATGAGCGCAATACGCAGTATTTT
CASSVDERNTQYF
>15|TRBV6-5|few|.|TRBJ2-7
TGTGCCAGCAGTCGAGGTGGTTTGAACTTTTACGAGCAGTACTTC
CASSRGGLNFYEQYF
>13|TRBV4-3|.|.|TRBJ1-2
TGCGCCAGCAGCCAAGGTGTAGGATATGGCTACACCTTC
CASSQGVGYGYTF
>14|TRBV2|.|.|TRBJ2-7
TGTGCCAGCAGCGTCGGGACCCCCTCCTACGAGCAGTACTTC
CASSVGTPSYEQYF
>15|TRBV11-2|.|.|TRBJ2-7
TGTGCCAGCAGCTTAGACGGGGTAGGCCACTACGAGCAGTACTTC
CASSLDGVGHYEQYF
>12|TRBV6-5|.|.|TRBJ1-2
TGTGCCAGCGGGCGGGGTTCCTATGGCTACACCTTC
CASGRGSYGYTF
>14|TRBV28|few|TRBD1|TRBJ1-5
TGTGCCACCACCCCGGGACAGGGGGATCAGCCCCAGCATTTT
CATTPGQGDQPQHF
>15|TRBV5-1|few|.|TRBJ2-7
TGCGCCAGCAGCTTGGTTGGCGGTTGGACCTACGAGCAGTACTTC
CASSLVGGWTYEQYF
>13|TRBV4-3|.|.|TRBJ1-1
TGCGCCAGCAGCCAAGGGGCAGACACTGAAGCTTTCTTT
CASSQGADTEAFF
>14|TRBV28|few|TRBD1|TRBJ1-2
TGTGCCAGCAGTCCGGACAGGGGTGCCTATGGCTACACCTTC
CASSPDRGAYGYTF
>17|TRBV5-4|few|.|TRBJ1-1
TGTGCCAGCAGCCGTACCACCGGGAGCCGGGTAAACACTGAAGCTTTCTTT
CASSRTTGSRVNTEAFF
>14|TRBV7-3|.|TRBD1|TRBJ1-1
TGTGCCAGCAGCTTGGACAGGGGTTCAACTGAAGCTTTCTTT
CASSLDRGSTEAFF